This T cell receptor (beta chain) was profiled in a study of cytomegalovirus exposure and HLA in healthy donors. Study-level information: Some 200 million T cells yielded approximately 100 million unique TCR beta sequences, as an earlier analysis found.

Germline V gene data show CDR1 as SGDLS and CDR2 as YYNGEE. The trim removed 0 bases at V and 5 bases at J, leaving 2 bases unmatched. The CDR3 runs 15 residues. In the PCR, 60 Vbeta and 13 Jbeta primers were used. TCRdb's copy holds only in-frame clones and misses some; the assay was immunoSEQ multiplex PCR. The table records about 100,000 clones, 75% of them present only once. J is TRBJ1-4 and V is TRBV9; 9 bases match TRBD1. This receptor was identified in a male donor in good health and CMV-seropositive. Sequenced sample: PBMCs. The CDR3 DNA follows: TGTGCCAGCAGCGTAGGTGGGACAGGGAATGAAAAACTGTTTTTT. The encoded protein is CASSVGGTGNEKLFF. Based on the CDR3 plus reference TRBV9 and TRBJ1-4, the full variable domain is DSGVTQTPKHLITATGQRVTLRCSPRSGDLSVYWYQQSLDQGLQFLIQYYNGEERAKGNILERFSAQQFPDLHSELNLSSLELGDSALYFCASSVGGTGNEKLFFGSGTQLSVL.